A single sample gave rise to the 25 T cell receptor beta chains below, sequenced in a study of human T cells and chemical hapten exposure. Described time point: patch test 2, 6 weeks after DPC sensitization. Sample treatment: therapeutic diphenylcyclopropenone sensitization with weekly scalp DPC. TCRdb re-derived calls from the RACE reads in MiXCR, one entry per CDR3 protein. The table shows a few hundred thousand distinct CDR3 sequences, with around 6% occurring only once. Sequencing was performed on whole blood, taken in connection with sensitization to the hapten diphenylcyclopropenone (DPC). These receptors originate from a woman aged 18-30 years with alopecia areata. Some clones in this sample may be carry-over from other donors' samples.

This clonotype has only a few counts. The chain is built from TRBV6-2 or TRBV6-3 and TRBJ2-1; D possibly corresponds to TRBD2 (6 bases). Germline V lookup: CDR1 MNHEY, CDR2 SVGEGT. V gave up 0 bases and J gave up 0 bases, with 18 bases separating them. The CDR3 extends over 19 amino acids. The CDR3: CASSYSPQGGARSYNEQFF. The DNA for the CDR3 is TGTGCCAGCAGTTACTCCCCCCAGGGCGGGGCCCGCTCCTACAATGAGCAGTTCTTC.

This clonotype has a count of ten or more. The chain links TRBV4-1 to TRBJ1-1; D is perhaps TRBD1 (5 bases). The germline CDR1 and CDR2 sequences are MGHRA and YSYEKL. The CDR3 consists of 13 residues. Trimming took 0 bases from V and 10 from J, leaving 12 bases between them. CDR3 loop: CASSQEVRVGAFF. CDR3 in DNA: TGCGCCAGCAGCCAAGAAGTCAGGGTCGGAGCTTTCTTT.

This clonotype was observed at least ten times. The genes are TRBV6-2 or TRBV6-3 and TRBJ1-5; 8 nucleotides match TRBD1. V shed 8 bases and J 2 bases; nucleotides not matched to a gene: 8. Germline CDR1 is MNHEY and CDR2 is SVGEGT. The length of the CDR3 is 15 residues. CDR3 loop: CASFEWGQGNQPQHF. CDR3 coding DNA: TGTGCCAGCTTCGAGTGGGGACAGGGCAATCAGCCCCAGCATTTT.

This clonotype has at least ten counts. This chain uses TRBV5-1 with TRBJ2-7, with a weak D call TRBD1 (6 bases). Germline CDR1 SGHRS, CDR2 YFSETQ. The CDR3 length is 13 residues. The germline V and J ends were trimmed by 4 bases and 2 bases, with 10 bases remaining between them. The DNA for the CDR3 is TGCGCCAGCAGCGAACAGGGAGCCTACGAGCAGTACTTC. Its protein product is CASSEQGAYEQYF.

This clonotype was recorded many times. The chain links TRBV4-3 to TRBJ1-6; 9 bases map to TRBD1. The germline CDR1 and CDR2 sequences are LGHNA and YSLEER. J lost 8 bases, V lost 5 bases, and 7 bases had no gene match. The length of the CDR3 is 15 residues. CDR3 protein: CASSGGQGMDSPLHF. For the CDR3, the DNA is TGCGCCAGCAGCGGGGGACAGGGAATGGATTCACCCCTCCACTTT.

This clonotype was recorded many times. The chain joins TRBV5-1 to TRBJ2-3; 8 bases align to TRBD1. There are 14 residues in the CDR3. Trimming cost V 4 bases and J 4 bases; bases outside gene matches: 5. The V gene's germline CDR1 is SGHRS and CDR2 YFSETQ. CDR3 bases: TGCGCCAGCAGCATCTCACAGGGGGCAGATACGCAGTATTTT. This sequence encodes CASSISQGADTQYF.

This chain joins TRBV7-2 and TRBJ2-3; the match to TRBD1 covers 9 bases. The CDR3 consists of 15 residues. With 3 bases clipped from V and 4 bases from J, the junction kept 5 bases outside the gene matches. Germline values: CDR1 SGHTA, CDR2 FQGNSA. The CDR3 bases are TGTGCCAGCAGCTTGGACAGGGGTACGGCAGATACGCAGTATTTT. This codes for CASSLDRGTADTQYF.

Turning to this clonotype: Since a much larger clone is just one base distant, this may be a read error. This likely comes from a read error, as the CDR3 has no conserved phenylalanine or tryptophan at its end. The chain is built from TRBV12-3 or TRBV12-4 and TRBJ2-5; D unresolved. The CDR3 is 13 amino acids. V dropped 6 bases and J dropped 0 bases, with 8 bases sitting between them. The CDR3 protein is CASRNYNQETQYY. The CDR3 nucleotides are TGTGCCAGCAGAAACTATAACCAAGAGACCCAGTACTAC.

This clonotype occurred a few times. The chain joins TRBV20-1 to TRBJ1-1; the D gene is possibly TRBD1 (5 bases). Trimming shortened V by 7 bases and J by 3 bases, and 33 bases separated the two germline ends. CDR3 length equals 19 residues. Germline V gene sequence: CDR1 DFQATT, CDR2 SNEGSKA (reference sequence). The CDR3, as DNA: TGCAGTGTCTTCACCTTACGCGGGGGTCGGTGGGGCGGAGACACTGAAGCTTTCTTT. Amino acids: CSVFTLRGGRWGGDTEAFF.

In its sample, this clonotype was seen many times. The J gene is TRBJ2-3, the V gene TRBV4-3; perhaps TRBD2 as D (7 bases). V shed 2 bases and J shed 2 bases, with 26 bases lying between them. CDR1 and CDR2 (germline): LGHNA, YSLEER. This CDR3 contains 20 residues. For the CDR3, the DNA is TGCGCCAGCAGCCAACGACCGGGGGCCAGGGGCGGGGGTGACACAGATACGCAGTATTTT. Encoded protein: CASSQRPGARGGGDTDTQYF.

This clonotype was detected many times. This chain joins TRBV4-3 and TRBJ1-6; 8 positions match TRBD1. The trim removed 1 base at V and 0 bases at J, leaving 5 bases unmatched. Germline lookup yields CDR1 LGHNA and CDR2 YSLEER. The CDR3 contains 18 residues. CDR3 nucleotides: TGCGCCAGCAGCCAAGCATGGACAGGGAGCTCCTATAATTCACCCCTCCACTTT. Protein sequence: CASSQAWTGSSYNSPLHF.

The table lists this clonotype with many counts. The chain couples TRBV29-1 to TRBJ2-7; D may be TRBD2 (6 bases). In germline, CDR1 is SQVTM, CDR2 ANQGSEA. Trimming left V 5 bases short and J 3 bases short, with 14 bases between. The length of the CDR3 is 13 residues. CDR3 bases: TGCAGCGTTCTAGTCCAGACTAGCTACGAGCAGTACTTC. It encodes CSVLVQTSYEQYF.

The V gene is TRBV28, the J gene TRBJ1-1; D remains ambiguous. This CDR3 has 16 amino acids. The V end lost 1 base, the J end lost 6 bases, and 18 bases lay between the germline ends. Germline-derived CDR1 and CDR2 are MDHEN and SYDVKM. In DNA form, the CDR3 reads TGTGCCAGCAGTTTATATAGGTCGACGAGGAGGCCTGAAGCTTTCTTT. Translated: CASSLYRSTRRPEAFF.

In its sample, this clonotype was seen many times. V and J are TRBV27 and TRBJ2-3; 7 bases match TRBD2. The CDR3 runs to 15 residues. Germline values: CDR1 MNHEY, CDR2 SMNVEV (reference sequence). V trimming: 3 bases; J trimming: 3 bases; junction bases outside the gene matches: 6. The CDR3 loop reads CASSFWRGTTDTQYF. The CDR3 coding sequence is TGTGCCAGCAGTTTCTGGCGGGGGACGACAGATACGCAGTATTTT.

This clonotype has at least ten counts. The chain carries TRBV6-5 and TRBJ1-2; tentatively, D is TRBD1 (5 bases). The V gene's germline CDR1 is MNHEY and CDR2 SVGAGI. The germline V and J ends were trimmed by 3 bases and 2 bases, with 19 bases remaining between them. The CDR3 totals 17 residues. This CDR3 is CASSYSVGSGQNYGYTF. In DNA, the CDR3 is TGTGCCAGCAGTTATAGTGTCGGGTCAGGGCAGAACTATGGCTACACCTTC.

The chain recombines TRBV10-1 with TRBJ2-3, with 10 bases aligning to TRBD1. V shed 7 bases, J shed 2 bases, and the junction held 12 bases outside the gene matches. The germline V gene encodes CDR1 WNHNN and CDR2 SYGVQD (reference sequence). The CDR3 has 17 residues. The DNA for the CDR3 is TGCGCCAGCACCAAATTATCCGGGACAGGGGTCACAGATACGCAGTATTTT. It encodes CASTKLSGTGVTDTQYF.

This clonotype was counted many times. This sequence joins TRBV12-5 and TRBJ1-6; no definite D call. V lost 1 base and J lost 4, with 5 bases in between. The CDR3 length is 14 residues. Germline values: CDR1 LGHNT, CDR2 FRNRAP. CDR3 sequence: CASGLGIYNSPLHF. The CDR3 DNA follows: TGTGCTAGTGGTTTGGGAATATATAATTCACCCCTCCACTTT.

This clonotype came up many times. J is TRBJ1-5 and V is TRBV6-2 or TRBV6-3; D unclear. The ends were cut back, 2 bases at V and 2 bases at J, with 10 bases in the middle. CDR3 length: 15 amino acids. Germline CDR1 is MNHEY and CDR2 is SVGEGT. The CDR3 protein is CASSYRALGNQPQHF. The CDR3 bases are TGTGCCAGCAGTTACCGGGCTTTAGGCAATCAGCCCCAGCATTTT.

This chain uses TRBV5-1 with TRBJ2-3; no clear D. With 0 bases removed from V and 2 bases from J, the gap between germline ends came to 13 bases. Germline CDR1 is SGHRS and CDR2 is YFSETQ. The CDR3 contains 16 residues. The CDR3 reads CASSLGSSSTTDTQYF. CDR3 sequence (DNA): TGCGCCAGCAGCTTGGGAAGCAGCAGTACCACAGATACGCAGTATTTT.

This clonotype was detected many times. In nucleotides, the CDR3 is TGTGCCAGCTTTAACCGACTGAAGGCTTTCTTT. Translation gives CASFNRLKAFF. This chain uses TRBV6-2 or TRBV6-3 with TRBJ1-1; the D is unclear. Germline V gene data show CDR1 as MNHEY and CDR2 as SVGEGT. The CDR3 runs 11 residues. Deletions cut 8 bases from V and 11 bases from J, with 15 bases between.

Only a few counts were recorded for this clonotype. This sequence joins TRBV20-1 and TRBJ2-7, with unresolved D. This CDR3 comprises 13 residues. V lost 6 bases and J 0 bases, leaving 12 bases between the germline ends. Germline V lookup: CDR1 DFQATT, CDR2 SNEGSKA (reference sequence). The CDR3 DNA sequence: TGCAGTGCCTGCAAGGCTAGCTCCTACGAGCAGTACTTC. This sequence encodes CSACKASSYEQYF.

This clonotype was seen many times. The CDR3 protein is CSARGTSGLSRSYEQYF. CDR3 in DNA: TGCAGTGCTAGAGGAACTAGCGGGTTATCTAGGTCCTACGAGCAGTACTTC. The rearrangement joins TRBV20-1 to TRBJ2-7, with TRBD2 identical over 9 bases. The ends lost 1 base at V and 1 base at J; junction bases unmatched: 11. There are 17 residues in the CDR3. From germline, CDR1 is DFQATT and CDR2 SNEGSKA (reference sequence).

This chain connects TRBV15 to TRBJ1-1, with D possibly matching TRBD1 (5 bases). CDR3 length: 14 residues. Looked up from germline, CDR1 is LNHNV and CDR2 is YYDKDF (reference sequence). V was pared by 0 bases and J by 4 bases, with 9 bases between. The CDR3 DNA reads as TGTGCCACCAGCAGAGATCCAGGGAGCACTGAAGCTTTCTTT. This codes for CATSRDPGSTEAFF.

This clonotype was seen many times. CDR3 region: CASSRDQQGAEAFF. The CDR3 DNA reads as TGCGCCAGCAGCCGTGATCAACAGGGGGCTGAAGCTTTCTTT. The rearrangement links TRBV5-1 to TRBJ1-1; 8 bases map to TRBD1. V shed 4 bases, J shed 6 bases, and the junction held 8 bases outside the gene matches. Per the germline V gene, CDR1 is SGHRS and CDR2 is YFSETQ. CDR3 length: 14 residues.

J is TRBJ2-3 and V is TRBV12-3 or TRBV12-4, with D possibly TRBD1 on 6 matching bases. This CDR3 has 13 amino acids. Between the trimmed V and J ends, which lost 2 bases and 5 bases, there was a span of 8 bases. For the CDR3, the DNA is TGTGCCAGCAGTTTAACGGACAGAGATACGCAGTATTTT. It encodes CASSLTDRDTQYF.